The 27 T cell receptor beta chains below come from one sample, sequenced in a study of early T cells in non-severe SARS-CoV-2 infection. MiXCR, run by TCRdb on the 5' RACE reads, gives a single entry per CDR3 protein. The sample has roughly 25,000 distinct CDR3 sequences; 3.5% to 5% are singletons. Material for sequencing was whole blood. Receptors were obtained from an adult who was a healthcare worker with PCR-confirmed SARS-CoV-2 infection or an uninfected control (not recorded which).

This sequence joins TRBV10-2 and TRBJ1-2; the match to TRBD1 covers 8 bases. The CDR3 is 14 residues long. The V segment lost 6 bases and the J segment 0 bases; nucleotides outside the gene matches: 3. Germline V lookup: CDR1 WSHSY, CDR2 SAAADI. The CDR3 DNA sequence: TGCGCCAGCAGAGGGACAGGAGCTAACTATGGCTACACCTTC. This gives the protein CASRGTGANYGYTF.

This clonotype was seen ten or more times. The chain carries TRBV5-1 and TRBJ2-7; 9 nucleotides align to TRBD2. From germline, CDR1 is SGHRS and CDR2 YFSETQ. The ends lost 2 bases at V and 7 bases at J; junction bases unmatched: 10. The CDR3 covers 15 residues. As DNA, the CDR3 is TGCGCCAGCAGCTTCCTGACTAGCGGCAGGAGGGAGCAGTACTTC. This encodes CASSFLTSGRREQYF.

This clonotype was counted between two and nine times. The chain uses TRBV7-2 and TRBJ2-5; the match to TRBD2 covers 7 bases. After removal of 5 bases from V and 6 bases from J, the junction contained 6 bases not matched to a gene. The CDR3 runs 13 residues. Looked up from germline, CDR1 is SGHTA and CDR2 is FQGNSA. DNA for the CDR3: TGTGCCAGCAGCCCGACTAGCAGGCAGACCCAGTACTTC. Protein product: CASSPTSRQTQYF.

V is TRBV25-1 and J is TRBJ2-7, with TRBD2 matching 9 bases. Germline lookup yields CDR1 MGHDK and CDR2 SYGVNS. V dropped 5 bases and J dropped 2; count of bases not matched to a gene: 4. The CDR3 spans 14 residues. As DNA, the CDR3 is TGTGCCAGCAGTAAGACTAGCGGTCCCTACGAGCAGTACTTC. Translated: CASSKTSGPYEQYF.

The table lists this clonotype with a few counts. This chain uses TRBV7-8 with TRBJ2-7; no clear D. With 2 bases removed from V and 5 bases from J, the gap between germline ends came to 7 bases. This CDR3 has 12 residues. Germline assignment: CDR1 SGHVS and CDR2 FQNEAQ. CDR3 nucleotide sequence: TGTGCCAGCAGCTTATCAGGCCACGAGCAGTACTTC. As protein: CASSLSGHEQYF. Supplemented by reference TRBV7-8 and TRBJ2-7, the full variable domain reads GAGVSQSPRYKVAKRGQDVALRCDPISGHVSLFWYQQALGQGPEFLTYFQNEAQLDKSGLPSDRFFAERPEGSVSTLKIQRTQQEDSAVYLCASSLSGHEQYFGPGTRLTVT.

This clonotype was detected ten times or more. The V gene is TRBV10-3, the J gene TRBJ2-1, with TRBD2 as a possible D gene (6 bases). CDR3 length: 15 amino acids. Looked up from germline, CDR1 is ENHRY and CDR2 is SYGVKD. V gave up 6 bases and J gave up 2 bases, with 14 bases separating them. Written as DNA, the CDR3 is TGTGCCATCAGCCCGGGAGACAGAACCTACAATGAGCAGTTCTTC. It is translated as CAISPGDRTYNEQFF.

The chain links TRBV7-9 to TRBJ2-3, with 9 bases fitting TRBD2. V shed 5 bases and J 6 bases; nucleotides not matched to a gene: 12. From germline, CDR1 is SEHNR and CDR2 FQNEAQ (reference sequence). This CDR3 spans 16 amino acids. The CDR3 loop is CASSRSAGGSRDTQYF. The CDR3 region has the DNA TGTGCCAGCAGCCGCTCCGCGGGAGGGTCGAGGGATACGCAGTATTTT. Supplemented by reference TRBV7-9 and TRBJ2-3, the full variable domain reads DTGVSQNPRHKITKRGQNVTFRCDPISEHNRLYWYRQTLGQGPEFLTYFQNEAQLEKSRLLSDRFSAERPKGSFSTLEIQRTEQGDSAMYLCASSRSAGGSRDTQYFGPGTRLTVL.

Many counts were recorded for this clonotype. J is TRBJ2-7 and V is TRBV7-9, with D maybe TRBD2 (7 bases). Trimming shortened V by 5 bases and J by 5 bases, and 10 bases separated the two germline ends. The CDR3 is 12 residues long. The germline gives CDR1 SEHNR, CDR2 FQNEAQ (reference sequence). CDR3 loop: CASSPGGNEQYF. The CDR3 region has the DNA TGTGCCAGCAGCCCGGGGGGCAACGAGCAGTACTTC. Full variable domain (missing parts from reference TRBV7-9 and TRBJ2-7): DTGVSQNPRHKITKRGQNVTFRCDPISEHNRLYWYRQTLGQGPEFLTYFQNEAQLEKSRLLSDRFSAERPKGSFSTLEIQRTEQGDSAMYLCASSPGGNEQYFGPGTRLTVT.

This clonotype is medium-sized. The J gene is TRBJ2-2, the V gene TRBV2, with TRBD1 identical over 7 bases. The V segment lost 6 bases and the J segment 4 bases; nucleotides outside the gene matches: 2. The CDR3 runs 13 residues. Germline V gene sequence: CDR1 SNHLY, CDR2 FYNNEI. Written as DNA, the CDR3 is TGTGCCAGCAGCGACAGGGCCACCGGGGAGCTGTTTTTT. It encodes CASSDRATGELFF.

This clonotype has more than one count but fewer than ten. The chain combines TRBV28 with TRBJ1-5; D is possibly TRBD1 (5 bases). Between the trimmed V and J ends, which lost 6 bases and 3 bases, there was a span of 9 bases. There are 13 residues in the CDR3. Germline V CDR1 and CDR2: MDHEN, SYDVKM. The CDR3 sequence is CASRARVNQPQHF. In DNA form, the CDR3 reads TGTGCCAGCAGAGCCAGGGTCAATCAGCCCCAGCATTTT.

The genes are TRBV6-2 or TRBV6-3 and TRBJ2-3, with D unresolved. Germline V gene data show CDR1 as MNHEY and CDR2 as SVGEGT. V was shortened by 8 bases and J by 2 bases, with 14 bases between the two germline ends. The length of the CDR3 is 14 residues. CDR3 protein: CASSRVKFTDTQYF. The CDR3 DNA follows: TGTGCCAGCTCCCGGGTTAAGTTCACAGATACGCAGTATTTT.

The genes are TRBV7-6 and TRBJ2-1; D perhaps matches TRBD1 (5 bases). V lost 3 bases and J 1 base, leaving 10 bases between the germline ends. Looked up from germline, CDR1 is SGHVS and CDR2 is FNYEAQ. This CDR3 region has 15 residues. The CDR3 region is CASSFQGGSYNEQFF. The CDR3 DNA sequence: TGTGCCAGCAGCTTTCAGGGTGGGTCCTACAATGAGCAGTTCTTC.

V is TRBV5-6 and J is TRBJ2-7; the match to TRBD2 covers 7 bases. J was trimmed by 1 base and V by 1 base; bases with no gene match: 5. Germline CDR1 and CDR2: SGHDT and YYEEEE. The CDR3 runs 15 residues. Here the CDR3 reads CASSLNSGASYEQYF. The DNA of the CDR3 is TGTGCCAGCAGCTTGAACAGCGGGGCATCCTACGAGCAGTACTTC.

This clonotype was counted ten times or more. The rearrangement uses TRBV5-6 and TRBJ2-7, with D unresolved. The CDR3 spans 11 residues. Trimming shortened V by 2 bases and J by 6 bases, and 6 bases separated the two germline ends. The germline V gene has CDR1 SGHDT and CDR2 YYEEEE. Written as DNA, the CDR3 is TGTGCCAGCAGCTTTAGTGGCGAGCAGTACTTC. Amino acid sequence: CASSFSGEQYF.

This clonotype was picked up many times. The chain joins TRBV7-2 to TRBJ1-6, with D unclear. Germline assignment: CDR1 SGHTA and CDR2 FQGNSA. V shed 0 bases and J shed 3 bases, with 3 bases lying between them. This CDR3 is built from 14 residues. CDR3 in amino acids: CASSLASYNSPLHF. The CDR3 DNA is TGTGCCAGCAGCTTAGCCAGCTATAATTCACCCCTCCACTTT.

In this sample, this clonotype turned up many times. This chain joins TRBV2 and TRBJ2-5; D not resolved. CDR3 length: 12 residues. V gave up 3 bases and J gave up 3 bases, with 5 bases separating them. CDR1 and CDR2 from the germline V gene are SNHLY and FYNNEI. DNA for the CDR3: TGTGCCAGCAGTGAGCACAAAGAGACCCAGTACTTC. Protein: CASSEHKETQYF.

This clonotype appeared many times. The CDR3 protein is CASSFLRTVTYEQYF. The DNA for the CDR3 is TGTGCCAGCAGTTTTTTAAGGACTGTTACCTACGAGCAGTACTTC. J is TRBJ2-7 and V is TRBV28; a weak D match, TRBD2 (5 bases). CDR1 is MDHEN, CDR2 SYDVKM, per germline. V gave up 3 bases and J gave up 2 bases, with 14 bases separating them. The CDR3 is 15 residues long.

The table lists this clonotype with many counts. The rearrangement joins TRBV5-1 to TRBJ1-5, with D uncertain. Per germline, CDR1 SGHRS and CDR2 YFSETQ. The CDR3 is 16 residues long. V gave up 0 bases and J gave up 0 bases, with 10 bases separating them. DNA for the CDR3: TGCGCCAGCAGCTTGGACAGCCTTAATAGCAATCAGCCCCAGCATTTT. As protein: CASSLDSLNSNQPQHF.

This clonotype was seen only once. Given a much more abundant clone one base away, this may be a read error. The chain combines TRBV24-1 with TRBJ1-5, with D possibly TRBD1 on 5 matching bases. Germline CDR1 KGHDR, CDR2 SFDVKD. The CDR3 is 13 amino acids. CDR3 nucleotides: TGTGTCACCGCCGGCGACAGCCATCAGCCCCAGCATTTT. Translated, it gives CVTAGDSHQPQHF.

Many counts were recorded for this clonotype. The chain combines TRBV11-2 with TRBJ2-2; D might be TRBD1 or TRBD2, each matching 5 bases. Germline CDR1 and CDR2: SGHAT and FQNNGV. V lost 8 bases to trimming and J lost 1 base, with 14 bases between them. This CDR3 is 15 amino acids long. The CDR3 reads CASSRGLQNTGELFF. CDR3 DNA sequence: TGTGCCAGCTCCCGGGGCCTCCAGAACACCGGGGAGCTGTTTTTT.

This clonotype was counted ten times or more. The chain links TRBV5-6 to TRBJ1-3; the D gene is possibly TRBD1 (5 bases). The CDR3 sequence is 20 residues long. V shed 1 base and J shed 0 bases, with 23 bases lying between them. CDR1 and CDR2 (germline): SGHDT, YYEEEE. The CDR3 coding sequence is TGTGCCAGCAGCTTGCTTCAGGGAGGGCGGACCGTAAGCTCTGGAAACACCATATATTTT. It yields the protein CASSLLQGGRTVSSGNTIYF.

This chain joins TRBV7-9 and TRBJ1-1, with unresolved D. The CDR3 totals 15 residues. From germline, CDR1 is SEHNR and CDR2 FQNEAQ (reference sequence). The germline V and J ends were trimmed by 0 bases and 2 bases, with 10 bases remaining between them. The CDR3 DNA reads TGTGCCAGCAGCTTAGCGCGATCCATTAACACTGAAGCTTTCTTT. Protein sequence: CASSLARSINTEAFF. Variable domain in full (rest from reference TRBV7-9 and TRBJ1-1): DTGVSQNPRHKITKRGQNVTFRCDPISEHNRLYWYRQTLGQGPEFLTYFQNEAQLEKSRLLSDRFSAERPKGSFSTLEIQRTEQGDSAMYLCASSLARSINTEAFFGQGTRLTVV.

This clonotype was seen at least ten times. J is TRBJ2-1 and V is TRBV20-1; 9 positions match TRBD1. The CDR3 totals 16 residues. Germline V gene sequence: CDR1 DFQATT, CDR2 SNEGSKA (reference sequence). V was clipped by 0 bases and J by 7 bases; unmatched bases: 10. CDR3 nucleotide sequence: TGCAGTGCTAGAGATTTCCGGACAGGGGAAGGGAATGAGCAGTTCTTC. Translating it yields CSARDFRTGEGNEQFF.

This clonotype was seen ten or more times. The rearrangement links TRBV6-5 to TRBJ2-1; possibly TRBD2 for D (6 bases). This CDR3 has 16 amino acids. V lost 6 bases and J lost 0, with 15 bases in between. Germline V lookup: CDR1 MNHEY, CDR2 SVGAGI. CDR3 in DNA: TGTGCCAGCAGACGCGGGACTTTTAGCTCCTACAATGAGCAGTTCTTC. Translated, it gives CASRRGTFSSYNEQFF.

The table lists this clonotype with many counts. The rearrangement uses TRBV4-1 and TRBJ2-5; the D is unclear. The germline gives CDR1 MGHRA, CDR2 YSYEKL. V lost 1 base, J lost 6 bases, and 15 bases lay in between. The CDR3 loop spans 15 amino acids. The chain's CDR3 is CASSQASSVGQTQYF. Here the CDR3 DNA reads TGCGCCAGCAGCCAAGCATCCTCCGTTGGACAGACCCAGTACTTC.

This clonotype was observed a handful of times. This chain uses TRBV19 with TRBJ2-7; unclear D gene. In germline, CDR1 is LNHDA, CDR2 SQIVND (reference sequence). Trimming stripped 0 bases from V and 4 bases from J, with 16 bases between. The CDR3 has 16 amino acids. The CDR3 sequence: CASSIDPSGPPYEQYF. CDR3 DNA: TGTGCCAGTAGTATAGATCCGTCAGGACCGCCGTACGAGCAGTACTTC.

In this sample, this clonotype turned up a few times. This chain uses TRBV25-1 with TRBJ1-5; D is ambiguous. Between the trimmed V and J ends, which lost 6 bases and 0 bases, there was a span of 9 bases. The CDR3 consists of 14 residues. In germline, CDR1 is MGHDK, CDR2 SYGVNS. CDR3 DNA sequence: TGTGCCAGCAGCAGTTACATTAGCAATCAGCCCCAGCATTTT. It translates to CASSSYISNQPQHF.